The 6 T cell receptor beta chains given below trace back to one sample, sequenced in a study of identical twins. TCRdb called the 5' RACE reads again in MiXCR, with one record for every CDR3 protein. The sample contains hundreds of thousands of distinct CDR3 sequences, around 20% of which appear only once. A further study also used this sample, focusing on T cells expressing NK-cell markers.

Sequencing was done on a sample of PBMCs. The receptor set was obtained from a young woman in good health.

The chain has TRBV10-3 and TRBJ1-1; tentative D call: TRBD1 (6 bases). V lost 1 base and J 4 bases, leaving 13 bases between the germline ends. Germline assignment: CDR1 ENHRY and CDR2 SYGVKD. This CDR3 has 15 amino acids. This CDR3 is CAISELGRGGTEAFF. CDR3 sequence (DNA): TGTGCCATCAGTGAGTTAGGCAGGGGAGGCACTGAAGCTTTCTTT.

CDR3 sequence (DNA): TGCAGTGCGGGAGGCTTCCCCGATGCTGACGAGCAGTACTTC. Amino acids: CSAGGFPDADEQYF. The gene calls are TRBV20-1 and TRBJ2-7; weak D call: TRBD2 (6 bases). The CDR3 extends over 14 amino acids. Trimming took off 6 bases at V and 5 bases at J, with 20 bases between the two ends. Germline V lookup: CDR1 DFQATT, CDR2 SNEGSKA (reference sequence).

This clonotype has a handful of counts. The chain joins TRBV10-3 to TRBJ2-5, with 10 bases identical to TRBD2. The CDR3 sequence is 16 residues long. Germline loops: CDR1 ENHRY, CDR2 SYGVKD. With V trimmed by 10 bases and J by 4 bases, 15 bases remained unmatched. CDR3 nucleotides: TGTGCCACCTCTCCTAGCGGGGGCCACCTAGGAGAGACCCAGTACTTC. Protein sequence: CATSPSGGHLGETQYF.

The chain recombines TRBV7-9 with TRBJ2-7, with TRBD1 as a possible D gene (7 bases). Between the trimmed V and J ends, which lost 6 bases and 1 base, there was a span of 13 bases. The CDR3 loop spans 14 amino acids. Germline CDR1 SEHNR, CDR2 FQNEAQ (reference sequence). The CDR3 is CASRPTGRSYEQYF. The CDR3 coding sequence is TGTGCCAGCAGGCCGACAGGGAGGTCCTACGAGCAGTACTTC.

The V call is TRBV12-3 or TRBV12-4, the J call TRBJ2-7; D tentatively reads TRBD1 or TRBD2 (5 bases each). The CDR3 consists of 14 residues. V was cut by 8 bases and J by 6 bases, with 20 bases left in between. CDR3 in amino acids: CASGIGLERGEQYF. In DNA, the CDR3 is TGTGCCAGCGGCATTGGTTTAGAGAGGGGCGAGCAGTACTTC.

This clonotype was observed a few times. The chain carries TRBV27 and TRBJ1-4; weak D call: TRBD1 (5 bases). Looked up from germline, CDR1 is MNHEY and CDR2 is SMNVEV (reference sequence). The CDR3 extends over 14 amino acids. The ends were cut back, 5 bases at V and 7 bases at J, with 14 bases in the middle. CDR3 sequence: CASSTGRGVEKLFF. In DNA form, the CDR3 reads TGTGCCAGCAGTACCGGGAGAGGGGTTGAAAAACTGTTTTTT.